The subject of this entry is one T cell receptor (beta chain). The sample originates from a study of blood T cell repertoires in COVID-19. Across the study: Collection of acute and convalescent COVID-19 samples took place in the United States, Italy and Spain. PBMCs, B-cell-depleted T cells, or T cells provided the cDNA or gDNA that made up the material.

This CDR3 has 16 amino acids. V lost 2 bases to trimming and J lost 1 base, with 13 bases between them. The germline V gene encodes CDR1 SGHAT and CDR2 FQDESV (reference sequence). In the authors' methods: It was from reference gene primer amplification that nucleated cell counts were estimated. TCRdb keeps only in-frame clones here, not all; method: immunoSEQ multiplex PCR. That table furnishes V, J and clone size, whereas the DNA furnished D and trimming. The sample yields about 300,000 clones, about 90% seen once. V gene TRBV11-1 combines with J gene TRBJ2-3; D is possibly TRBD1 (5 bases). The specimen sequenced was peripheral blood. The sequence was collected from a man aged 18 to 35 with active or convalescent COVID-19. The CDR3 sequence: CASSLTLGQGTDTQYF. CDR3 sequence (DNA): TGTGCCAGCAGCTTAACCTTGGGGCAGGGCACAGATACGCAGTATTTT.